The 18 T cell receptor beta chains below were found in one sample sequenced in a study of cytomegalovirus exposure and HLA in healthy donors. The table came from immunoSEQ multiplex PCR; TCRdb's copy has only in-frame clones and leaves some out. The sample has approximately 120,000 clones, about nine tenths seen once. Sample: PBMCs. The receptors were sampled from a woman under 30 in good health and CMV-seronegative.

This rearrangement joins TRBV6-4 to TRBJ2-1; 8 bases map to TRBD1. In germline, CDR1 is MRHNA, CDR2 SNTAGT. J lost 9 bases, V lost 5 bases, and 3 bases had no gene match. The CDR3 length is 12 residues. CDR3 sequence: CASSRQGPEQFF. The DNA of the CDR3 is TGTGCCAGCAGTAGACAGGGGCCTGAGCAGTTCTTC.

J is TRBJ1-5 and V is TRBV9; weak D call: TRBD1 (6 bases). V gave up 4 bases and J gave up 9 bases, with 14 bases separating them. The CDR3 loop spans 13 amino acids. Germline values: CDR1 SGDLS, CDR2 YYNGEE. Here the CDR3 reads CASSPGGGPPQHF. DNA for the CDR3: TGTGCCAGCAGCCCGGGGGGGGGCCCGCCCCAGCATTTT.

This clone has a handful of counts. V and J are TRBV5-5 and TRBJ1-6, with D unresolved. Deletions cut 4 bases from V and 3 bases from J, with 14 bases between. Germline CDR1 is SGHKS and CDR2 is YYEKEE (reference sequence). The CDR3 is 16 amino acids. CDR3 coding DNA: TGTGCCAGCAGCCCACGCGGGGAGCACTATAATTCACCCCTCCACTTT. It encodes CASSPRGEHYNSPLHF.

This clone has only one observation. The rearrangement links TRBV7-3 to TRBJ2-3; D perhaps matches TRBD2 (7 bases). Germline values: CDR1 SGHTA, CDR2 FQGTGA. The CDR3 is 12 amino acids. V was pared by 8 bases and J by 5 bases, with 11 bases between. CDR3 sequence (DNA): TGTGCCAGCGGGGAGGGGGGAGATACGCAGTATTTT. As protein: CASGEGGDTQYF.

The rearrangement uses TRBV5-8 and TRBJ1-5; maybe TRBD1 (6 bases). V lost 4 bases to trimming and J lost 6 bases, with 14 bases between them. CDR1 and CDR2 from the germline V gene are SGHTS and YDEGEE. The CDR3 sequence is 14 residues long. For the CDR3, the DNA is TGTGCCAGCAGCGGTCGGGGGGCAGGTCAGCCCCAGCATTTT. It encodes CASSGRGAGQPQHF.

Comment on this clone: At one end the junction does not follow the germline gene, possibly because of a read error. The rearrangement uses TRBV11-3 and TRBJ2-7; D is possibly TRBD1 (5 bases). Germline V gene sequence: CDR1 SGHNT, CDR2 YENEEA. CDR3 length: 12 residues. The CDR3 protein is CASSLWLDTRDF. For the CDR3, the DNA is TGTGCCAGCAGCTTATGGTTGGACACTCGGGACTTC.

This clone was observed a single time. The chain recombines TRBV19 with TRBJ2-7; tentative D call: TRBD1 (6 bases). The germline V and J ends were trimmed by 6 bases and 3 bases, with 15 bases remaining between them. Germline CDR1 is LNHDA and CDR2 is SQIVND (reference sequence). There are 14 residues in the CDR3. CDR3 nucleotides: TGTGCCAGTAGCGTCGGGCAGGGGAGCTACGAGCAGTACTTC. Its translation: CASSVGQGSYEQYF.

This clone was seen once. The chain carries TRBV7-8 and TRBJ2-7, with 12 bases that match TRBD2. The CDR3 consists of 15 residues. CDR1 is SGHVS and CDR2 is FQNEAQ in the germline V gene. V gave up 4 bases and J gave up 3 bases; unmatched junction bases: 4. This CDR3 reads CASSSLAGGLYEQYF. The CDR3 DNA is TGTGCCAGCAGCTCTCTAGCGGGAGGGCTCTACGAGCAGTACTTC.

V and J are TRBV9 and TRBJ2-1; D is possibly TRBD1 (6 bases). This CDR3 is built from 16 residues. Per the germline V gene, CDR1 is SGDLS and CDR2 is YYNGEE. V was clipped by 3 bases and J by 0 bases, with 13 bases between them. In nucleotides, the CDR3 is TGTGCCAGCAGCGGAGGACAGATTAGCTCCTACAATGAGCAGTTCTTC. Translated: CASSGGQISSYNEQFF.

The V call is TRBV4-3, the J call TRBJ2-3, with 12 bases lining up with TRBD2. Germline-derived CDR1 and CDR2 are LGHNA and YSLEER. The CDR3 is 17 residues long. Trimming removed 1 base from V and 11 bases from J; junction bases left unmatched: 13. The DNA of the CDR3 is TGCGCCAGCAGCCAAGGGCTCACTAGCGGGGGGTTTGGAGGGCAGTATTTT. It encodes CASSQGLTSGGFGGQYF.

The chain links TRBV7-9 to TRBJ2-5; 13 nucleotides align to TRBD2. Germline CDR1 is SEHNR and CDR2 is FQNEAQ (reference sequence). V gave up 3 bases and J gave up 1 base; unmatched junction bases: 5. The CDR3 contains 17 residues. The CDR3 reads CASSFERLAGGQETQYF. The CDR3 DNA reads as TGTGCCAGCAGCTTCGAGCGACTAGCGGGGGGCCAAGAGACCCAGTACTTC.

This clone was counted a few times. The chain uses TRBV30 and TRBJ1-5; 7 nucleotides match TRBD1. Germline assignment: CDR1 GTSNPN and CDR2 SVGIG (reference sequence). CDR3 length: 15 amino acids. Losses at the gene ends were 0 bases for V and 5 bases for J; bases not matched to a gene: 7. The CDR3 DNA reads as TGTGCCTGGAGTGTAAGCGACAGGGAGCATCAGCCCCAGCATTTT. This encodes CAWSVSDREHQPQHF.

The rearrangement joins TRBV6-5 to TRBJ1-1; maybe TRBD1 (6 bases). This CDR3 has 15 amino acids. Per the germline V gene, CDR1 is MNHEY and CDR2 is SVGAGI. Trimming pared 5 bases from V and 1 base from J, leaving 14 bases between. The DNA of the CDR3 is TGTGCCAGCAGTCCTGACAGGACCCAGAACACTGAAGCTTTCTTT. It yields the protein CASSPDRTQNTEAFF.

This clone was found once. This chain links TRBV15 with TRBJ1-1; D not certain. Germline V gene lookup returns CDR1 LNHNV and CDR2 YYDKDF (reference sequence). With 9 bases removed from V and 6 bases from J, the gap between germline ends came to 23 bases. This CDR3 spans 15 amino acids. The CDR3 region has the DNA TGTGCCACTCGAGGACCGGGAAAAGGTTGGGCTGAAGCTTTCTTT. Translated: CATRGPGKGWAEAFF.

The gene calls are TRBV7-2 and TRBJ2-3, with 7 bases lining up with TRBD1. With 6 bases clipped from V and 2 bases from J, the junction kept 11 bases outside the gene matches. This CDR3 has 16 amino acids. Germline CDR1 and CDR2: SGHTA and FQGNSA. The CDR3 here is CASSLQGSATTDTQYF. The CDR3 bases are TGTGCCAGCAGTTTACAGGGGTCGGCCACCACAGATACGCAGTATTTT.

This chain links TRBV4-2 with TRBJ1-1; 9 bases are a match to TRBD1. V lost 0 bases, J lost 4 bases, and 3 bases stayed unmatched. Per the germline V gene, CDR1 is LGHNA and CDR2 is YNFKEQ. The CDR3 is 15 residues long. CDR3 sequence (DNA): TGTGCCAGCAGCCAAGACCGGACAGGGGTCACTGAAGCTTTCTTT. Amino acid sequence: CASSQDRTGVTEAFF.

This rearrangement joins TRBV6-1 to TRBJ2-3, with TRBD2 matching over 12 bases. This CDR3 spans 19 amino acids. The V gene end was trimmed by 4 bases and the J gene end by 1 base; junction bases not matched to a gene: 12. Germline CDR1 is MNHNS and CDR2 is SASEGT. In nucleotides, the CDR3 is TGTGCCAGCAGTGGCGCGGTGACTAGCGGGAGAGGGGGCACAGATACGCAGTATTTT. Encoded protein: CASSGAVTSGRGGTDTQYF.

This chain connects TRBV5-1 to TRBJ2-1; 12 nucleotides match TRBD2. The CDR3 extends over 15 amino acids. Germline assignment: CDR1 SGHRS and CDR2 YFSETQ. J lost 8 bases, V lost 4 bases, and 7 bases had no gene match. CDR3 residues: CASSTKRTSGDEQFF. For the CDR3, the DNA is TGCGCCAGCAGCACAAAACGGACTAGCGGGGATGAGCAGTTCTTC.